This T cell receptor beta chain came from a study of cytomegalovirus exposure and HLA in healthy donors. General study findings and limits: In a later analysis, TCR beta V- and J-gene trimming was associated with a missense DCLRE1C variant. Researchers reported in a later analysis that common viral pathogens appeared linked to several top clusters.

This clone showed up just a few times. Its antigen is undetermined. With 2 bases removed from V and 5 bases from J, the gap between germline ends came to 9 bases. The CDR3 loop spans 13 amino acids. From germline, CDR1 is KGHSH and CDR2 LQKENI. 60 Vbeta and 13 Jbeta primers were used in PCR. Sequenced by immunoSEQ multiplex PCR; TCRdb stores in-frame clones only, minus some. The profile covers some 120,000 clones, with almost 70% appearing a single time and around 10% taken by the ten largest. Sequenced material: PBMCs. The V and J genes are TRBV18 and TRBJ2-5; D call uncertain. The sequence derives from a man under 40 in good health and CMV-seropositive. CDR3 nucleotide sequence: TGTGCCAGCTCACCAATGGAAGCGGAGACCCAGTACTTC. Its translation: CASSPMEAETQYF.